The 16 T cell receptor beta chains below all came from one sample that was sequenced in a study of T cell responses to AZD1222 COVID-19 vaccine. Assay: immunoSEQ multiplex PCR; the TCRdb copy retains only in-frame clones and omits some. This sample carries under 70,000 clones, 79% of them seen once, and the ten largest clones take about a quarter. The source was peripheral blood, collected on day 0 of MenACWY control vaccination. Receptors originate from an adult in good health.

The chain uses TRBV7-6 and TRBJ2-1; 7 bases match TRBD2. Losses at the gene ends were 1 base for V and 6 bases for J; bases not matched to a gene: 18. From germline, CDR1 is SGHVS and CDR2 FNYEAQ. This CDR3 comprises 19 residues. The CDR3 nucleotides are TGTGCCAGCAGCTTAGATCAGGGTTGGGCTAGCGGAGCGGGCAATGAGCAGTTCTTC. The encoded protein is CASSLDQGWASGAGNEQFF. The full variable domain, its missing parts supplied by reference TRBV7-6 and TRBJ2-1, is GAGVSQSPRYKVTKRGQDVALRCDPISGHVSLYWYRQALGQGPEFLTYFNYEAQQDKSGLPNDRFSAERPEGSISTLTIQRTEQRDSAMYRCASSLDQGWASGAGNEQFFGPGTRLTVL.

The chain uses TRBV4-1 and TRBJ2-4; 7 nucleotides match TRBD1. J lost 4 bases, V lost 3 bases, and 6 bases had no gene match. This CDR3 is built from 15 residues. Germline values: CDR1 MGHRA, CDR2 YSYEKL. CDR3 bases: TGCGCCAGCAGCCATTCTACAGGGGTAAAAAACATTCAGTACTTC. Translated: CASSHSTGVKNIQYF.

The chain uses TRBV19 and TRBJ1-5, with 7 bases lining up with TRBD1. Per germline, CDR1 LNHDA and CDR2 SQIVND (reference sequence). The CDR3 has 17 amino acids. Losses at the gene ends were 7 bases for V and 2 bases for J; bases not matched to a gene: 14. CDR3 sequence reads: CASKSTGAGWGNQPQHF. Written as DNA, the CDR3 is TGTGCCAGTAAGTCAACAGGGGCAGGATGGGGCAATCAGCCCCAGCATTTT. The full variable domain, in which reference TRBV19 and TRBJ1-5 provide the parts outside the CDR3, is DGGITQSPKYLFRKEGQNVTLSCEQNLNHDAMYWYRQDPGQGLRLIYYSQIVNDFQKGDIAEGYSVSREKKESFPLTVTSAQKNPTAFYLCASKSTGAGWGNQPQHFGDGTRLSIL.

V usage is TRBV18 and J usage is TRBJ1-1, with D maybe TRBD1 (6 bases). Trimming pared 3 bases from V and 4 bases from J, leaving 15 bases between. Per germline, CDR1 KGHSH and CDR2 LQKENI. The length of the CDR3 is 15 residues. CDR3: CASSPPVGGATEAFF. CDR3 DNA sequence: TGTGCCAGCTCACCCCCGGTAGGGGGGGCCACTGAAGCTTTCTTT.

This sequence joins TRBV5-1 and TRBJ2-3; 7 bases map to TRBD1. J gave up 1 base and V 1 base, and 3 bases lay outside the gene matches. Germline V gene lookup returns CDR1 SGHRS and CDR2 YFSETQ. CDR3 length: 15 amino acids. Here the CDR3 reads CASSLTGDGTDTQYF. Written as DNA, the CDR3 is TGCGCCAGCAGCTTGACAGGGGATGGCACAGATACGCAGTATTTT.

V is TRBV15 and J is TRBJ1-5, with a possible D match to TRBD1 (6 bases). In germline, CDR1 is LNHNV, CDR2 YYDKDF (reference sequence). CDR3 length equals 14 residues. V lost 1 base and J 6 bases, leaving 10 bases between the germline ends. The CDR3 loop is CATSRVQGIQPQHF. The CDR3 DNA reads TGTGCCACCAGCAGAGTACAGGGTATTCAGCCCCAGCATTTT. Full variable domain (outside the CDR3, taken from reference TRBV15 and TRBJ1-5): DAMVIQNPRYQVTQFGKPVTLSCSQTLNHNVMYWYQQKSSQAPKLLFHYYDKDFNNEADTPDNFQSRRPNTSFCFLDIRSPGLGDTAMYLCATSRVQGIQPQHFGDGTRLSIL.

This clone was found once. V is TRBV18 and J is TRBJ2-7, with D perhaps given as TRBD1 or TRBD2 (5 bases each). CDR1 and CDR2 from the germline V gene are KGHSH and LQKENI. CDR3 length: 13 residues. Trimming shortened V by 3 bases and J by 6 bases, and 12 bases separated the two germline ends. The CDR3 sequence: CASSPSGRPEQYF. DNA of the CDR3: TGTGCCAGCTCACCCTCGGGACGCCCCGAGCAGTACTTC.

CDR3 sequence reads: CASKRENTGELFF. CDR3 sequence (DNA): TGTGCCAGCAAGCGGGAGAACACCGGGGAGCTGTTTTTT. The gene calls are TRBV2 and TRBJ2-2; 7 nucleotides agree with TRBD2. The CDR3 is 13 residues long. Germline V gene lookup returns CDR1 SNHLY and CDR2 FYNNEI. V shed 7 bases, J shed 1 base, and the junction held 0 bases outside the gene matches.

This clone has only one observation. This chain uses TRBV6-2 or TRBV6-3 with TRBJ1-2; a possible D gene is TRBD1 (5 bases). V gave up 8 bases and J gave up 4 bases, with 20 bases separating them. Germline V gene data show CDR1 as MNHEY and CDR2 as SVGEGT. The CDR3 consists of 15 residues. In DNA form, the CDR3 reads TGTGCCAGCTGCCCTTTGAGGACTCAGGGCTATGGCTACACCTTC. It codes for CASCPLRTQGYGYTF.

The chain employs TRBV2 and TRBJ1-5; TRBD1 might be the D (5 bases). This CDR3 has 15 residues. Germline values: CDR1 SNHLY, CDR2 FYNNEI. Trimming took off 3 bases at V and 3 bases at J, with 12 bases between the two ends. The CDR3 DNA sequence: TGTGCCAGCAGTGAGGGGCAGGCGGCCAATCAGCCCCAGCATTTT. Translation: CASSEGQAANQPQHF.

This clone was counted a single time. The chain joins TRBV6-4 to TRBJ2-1, with D possibly matching TRBD2 (5 bases). The germline V gene has CDR1 MRHNA and CDR2 SNTAGT. The CDR3 covers 14 residues. The germline V and J ends were trimmed by 4 bases and 8 bases, with 15 bases remaining between them. CDR3 sequence reads: CASSALASTYEQFF. CDR3 coding DNA: TGTGCCAGCAGTGCCCTAGCTAGTACCTATGAGCAGTTCTTC.

This CDR3 reads CASSLRGSTEAFF. CDR3 nucleotide sequence: TGTGCCAGCAGCTTACGCGGATCCACTGAAGCTTTCTTT. The V call is TRBV7-2, the J call TRBJ1-1; no reliable D call. Trimming took off 2 bases at V and 4 bases at J, with 8 bases between the two ends. The length of the CDR3 is 13 residues. Germline V gene lookup returns CDR1 SGHTA and CDR2 FQGNSA.

The chain is built from TRBV5-1 and TRBJ2-3; 13 nucleotides line up with TRBD2. Germline CDR1 SGHRS, CDR2 YFSETQ. The junction had 5 bases not matched to a gene; V was cut back by 3 bases and J by 4 bases. This CDR3 has 16 residues. CDR3 protein: CASSSRTSGGSDTQYF. The CDR3 DNA follows: TGCGCCAGCAGCTCTAGGACTAGCGGGGGATCAGATACGCAGTATTTT.

The V call is TRBV25-1, the J call TRBJ2-7; possibly TRBD1 for D (5 bases). Germline CDR1 reads MGHDK; CDR2 reads SYGVNS. V lost 2 bases and J 0 bases, leaving 8 bases between the germline ends. The CDR3 totals 14 residues. The CDR3 is CASSEGAYSYEQYF. The CDR3 region has the DNA TGTGCCAGCAGTGAAGGGGCGTACTCCTACGAGCAGTACTTC.

V is TRBV5-1 and J is TRBJ1-2; tentatively, D is TRBD1 (5 bases). This CDR3 has 15 residues. The germline V gene encodes CDR1 SGHRS and CDR2 YFSETQ. Trimming took 0 bases from V and 6 from J, leaving 15 bases between them. CDR3 sequence reads: CASSLAVAGSDGYTF. The CDR3, as DNA: TGCGCCAGCAGCTTGGCCGTGGCAGGGAGCGATGGCTACACCTTC.

The chain couples TRBV28 to TRBJ2-2, with TRBD2 identical over 10 bases. There are 17 residues in the CDR3. Germline CDR1 and CDR2: MDHEN and SYDVKM. V gave up 3 bases and J gave up 5 bases; unmatched junction bases: 9. CDR3 sequence: CASSFLLAGVGTGELFF. DNA for the CDR3: TGTGCCAGCAGTTTCTTGCTAGCGGGAGTGGGGACCGGGGAGCTGTTTTTT.